This passage covers 32 T cell receptor beta chains from one sample sequenced in a study of CD8 T cells in Susac syndrome. It was with random hexamers that roughly 0.45 to 1 ug RNA was reverse transcribed. TCRdb processed the immunoSEQ multiplex PCR reads anew with MiXCR; each CDR3 protein has one entry. Of about 160,000 distinct CDR3 sequences listed, approximately 93% are singletons. The sample was CD4+ T cells from PBMCs. Receptor source: a human donor with multiple sclerosis.

The chain uses TRBV7-2 and TRBJ2-4, with no clear D. V was pared by 3 bases and J by 5 bases, with 5 bases between. CDR3 length: 12 residues. Germline V lookup: CDR1 SGHTA, CDR2 FQGNSA. CDR3 DNA sequence: TGTGCCAGCAGCTTTACAGAAAACATTCAGTACTTC. The encoded protein is CASSFTENIQYF.

This rearrangement joins TRBV2 to TRBJ2-1; weak D call: TRBD2 (6 bases). V lost 1 base to trimming and J lost 2 bases, with 9 bases between them. Germline lookup yields CDR1 SNHLY and CDR2 FYNNEI. CDR3 length: 15 residues. CDR3 loop: CASSEGSGAYNEQFF. CDR3 in DNA: TGTGCCAGCAGTGAAGGTAGCGGAGCCTACAATGAGCAGTTCTTC.

The V and J genes are TRBV24-1 and TRBJ2-1; no definite D call. The CDR3 runs to 17 residues. Germline loops: CDR1 KGHDR, CDR2 SFDVKD. V was clipped by 4 bases and J by 9 bases, with 24 bases between them. CDR3 nucleotide sequence: TGTGCCACCAGTGAGAACGGCACTCCCCTAATCGGCGGTGAGCAGTTCTTC. Its protein is CATSENGTPLIGGEQFF.

This chain uses TRBV3-1 with TRBJ2-1; D perhaps matches TRBD2 (5 bases). The V gene lost 4 bases and the J gene lost 4 bases, with 11 bases spanning the gap. Germline CDR1 reads LGHDT; CDR2 reads YNNKEL (reference sequence). The CDR3 has 14 amino acids. This CDR3 reads CASSPGTGYNEQFF. The CDR3 DNA follows: TGTGCCAGCAGCCCGGGAACGGGGTACAATGAGCAGTTCTTC.

The chain combines TRBV10-3 with TRBJ1-2; the D gene is possibly TRBD1 (6 bases). Germline V gives CDR1 ENHRY, CDR2 SYGVKD. Trimming cost V 8 bases and J 3 bases, with 13 bases left between them. The CDR3 is made up of 13 amino acids. Here the CDR3 reads CAIGQTNDYGYTF. The CDR3 region has the DNA TGTGCCATCGGACAGACGAATGACTATGGCTACACCTTC.

V usage is TRBV20-1 and J usage is TRBJ1-3, with TRBD1 matching over 9 bases. V was pared by 6 bases and J by 4 bases, with 13 bases of the junction left unmatched. Germline V gene sequence: CDR1 DFQATT, CDR2 SNEGSKA (reference sequence). CDR3 length: 16 residues. The CDR3 DNA reads as TGCAGTGCCTCCGGGACAGGGCGAAGAGGAGGAAACACCATATATTTT. Protein: CSASGTGRRGGNTIYF.

V usage is TRBV10-2 and J usage is TRBJ2-7; the match to TRBD2 covers 7 bases. J lost 0 bases, V lost 6 bases, and 5 bases had no gene match. The CDR3 is 14 residues long. Germline assignment: CDR1 WSHSY and CDR2 SAAADI. The CDR3 protein is CASRYSGTSYEQYF. The DNA of the CDR3 is TGCGCCAGCAGATACAGCGGGACCTCCTACGAGCAGTACTTC.

The chain recombines TRBV15 with TRBJ2-1, with D unresolved. CDR1 LNHNV and CDR2 YYDKDF come from the germline V gene (reference sequence). Trimming shortened V by 3 bases and J by 8 bases, and 5 bases separated the two germline ends. CDR3 length equals 11 residues. The CDR3 here is CATSSYYEQFF. The CDR3 DNA sequence: TGTGCCACCAGCAGTTACTATGAGCAGTTCTTC.

The chain is built from TRBV20-1 and TRBJ1-4; no reliable D call. Trimming took 5 bases from V and 8 from J, leaving 9 bases between them. The CDR3 spans 11 residues. Germline CDR1 is DFQATT and CDR2 is SNEGSKA (reference sequence). The CDR3 DNA is TGCAGTGCTGTTGATGGGGAAAAACTGTTTTTT. Protein sequence: CSAVDGEKLFF.

This chain joins TRBV7-6 and TRBJ1-4; tentatively, D is TRBD1 (6 bases). V dropped 5 bases and J dropped 10 bases, with 20 bases sitting between them. Germline CDR1 is SGHVS and CDR2 is FNYEAQ. The CDR3 sequence is 15 residues long. The CDR3 DNA follows: TGTGCCAGCAGCCAGGGGATGGGGGGGTCAGGAAAACTGTTTTTT. It encodes CASSQGMGGSGKLFF.

The genes are TRBV20-1 and TRBJ1-2; TRBD1 matches at 8 bases. The CDR3 spans 15 residues. Trimming cost V 6 bases and J 3 bases; bases outside gene matches: 12. CDR1 and CDR2 (germline): DFQATT, SNEGSKA (reference sequence). CDR3 in DNA: TGCAGTGCCATTATACAGGGGGGAGTTGACTATGGCTACACCTTC. Its translation: CSAIIQGGVDYGYTF.

The chain uses TRBV12-3 or TRBV12-4 and TRBJ1-1; D is undetermined. This CDR3 is 15 amino acids long. Trimming removed 3 bases at V and 0 bases at J, with 11 bases between. This CDR3 reads CASSLSPLMNTEAFF. In DNA form, the CDR3 reads TGTGCCAGCAGTTTGAGCCCCTTGATGAACACTGAAGCTTTCTTT.

The chain links TRBV7-8 to TRBJ1-1; TRBD1 is a possible D gene (6 bases). Trimming left V 5 bases short and J 6 bases short, with 10 bases between. CDR1 SGHVS and CDR2 FQNEAQ come from the germline V gene. The length of the CDR3 is 12 residues. The DNA for the CDR3 is TGTGCCAGCAGCCGTGGGGGCTCTGAAGCTTTCTTT. It translates to CASSRGGSEAFF. Looking up the rest from reference TRBV7-8 and TRBJ1-1 gives the full variable domain: GAGVSQSPRYKVAKRGQDVALRCDPISGHVSLFWYQQALGQGPEFLTYFQNEAQLDKSGLPSDRFFAERPEGSVSTLKIQRTQQEDSAVYLCASSRGGSEAFFGQGTRLTVV.

The V and J genes are TRBV7-8 and TRBJ2-1, with TRBD2 matching 12 bases. J gave up 8 bases and V 1 base, and 6 bases lay outside the gene matches. The length of the CDR3 is 16 residues. Germline V gene data show CDR1 as SGHVS and CDR2 as FQNEAQ. The CDR3 protein is CASSLVGLAGFDEQFF. The CDR3 DNA is TGTGCCAGCAGCTTAGTGGGACTAGCGGGTTTCGATGAGCAGTTCTTC.

The J gene is TRBJ2-3, the V gene TRBV5-4; TRBD2 agrees at 7 bases. Germline CDR1 reads SGHNT; CDR2 reads YYREEE (reference sequence). The junction had 4 bases not matched to a gene; V was cut back by 4 bases and J by 2 bases. CDR3 length: 14 residues. For the CDR3, the DNA is TGTGCCAGCAGCGATGGACTAGACACAGATACGCAGTATTTT. Translating gives CASSDGLDTDTQYF.

This chain connects TRBV7-2 to TRBJ2-7; 7 bases agree with TRBD1. V shed 0 bases, J shed 3 bases, and the junction held 5 bases outside the gene matches. This CDR3 spans 15 amino acids. The germline CDR1 and CDR2 sequences are SGHTA and FQGNSA. The CDR3 sequence is CASSLAHSGGYEQYF. DNA for the CDR3: TGTGCCAGCAGCTTAGCGCATTCAGGGGGCTACGAGCAGTACTTC.

This chain uses TRBV29-1 with TRBJ1-1; 9 positions match TRBD1. CDR3 length: 14 amino acids. The junction had 5 bases not matched to a gene; V was cut back by 5 bases and J by 1 base. Looked up from germline, CDR1 is SQVTM and CDR2 is ANQGSEA. CDR3 nucleotides: TGCAGCGTTAAACAGGGGGCCTGGAACACTGAAGCTTTCTTT. This translates into CSVKQGAWNTEAFF.

J is TRBJ1-1 and V is TRBV18; D gene ambiguous. Trimming shortened V by 3 bases and J by 6 bases, and 14 bases separated the two germline ends. Germline V CDR1 and CDR2: KGHSH, LQKENI. This CDR3 is built from 14 residues. The CDR3 spells CASSPSAPRPEAFF. The DNA for the CDR3 is TGTGCCAGCTCACCTTCCGCCCCCCGTCCTGAAGCTTTCTTT.

This chain connects TRBV7-9 to TRBJ2-3; tentatively, D is TRBD2 (5 bases). CDR3 length equals 14 residues. V lost 1 base to trimming and J lost 6 bases, with 11 bases between them. CDR1 is SEHNR, CDR2 FQNEAQ, per germline (reference sequence). The CDR3 region is CASSLGSDWDTQYF. The CDR3, as DNA: TGTGCCAGCAGCTTAGGATCGGACTGGGATACGCAGTATTTT.

The chain employs TRBV30 and TRBJ1-5; D gene ambiguous. This CDR3 is built from 14 residues. Deletions cut 1 base from V and 5 bases from J, with 12 bases between. CDR1 is GTSNPN, CDR2 SVGIG, per germline (reference sequence). The CDR3 nucleotides read TGTGCCTGGAGTGATCTTAGTTCCGATCAGCCCCAGCATTTT. Protein product: CAWSDLSSDQPQHF.

In DNA form, the CDR3 reads TGCGCCAGCAGCCAACCTATAGCGGGTGGGGCCAACGTCCTGACTTTC. This encodes CASSQPIAGGANVLTF. The chain is built from TRBV4-1 and TRBJ2-6; TRBD2 aligns across 7 bases. This CDR3 has 16 amino acids. From germline, CDR1 is MGHRA and CDR2 YSYEKL. V lost 2 bases and J lost 3; bases outside the gene matches: 4.

This clonotype was detected a few times. The J gene is TRBJ2-6, the V gene TRBV6-1; TRBD1 is a possible D gene (6 bases). This CDR3 region has 13 residues. In germline, CDR1 is MNHNS, CDR2 SASEGT. Trimming removed 10 bases at V and 4 bases at J, with 11 bases between. CDR3 loop: CAIRTAGANVLTF. The DNA for the CDR3 is TGTGCCATTAGGACAGCAGGGGCCAACGTCCTGACTTTC.

The chain joins TRBV2 to TRBJ1-4, with D possibly matching TRBD1 (5 bases). Germline V lookup: CDR1 SNHLY, CDR2 FYNNEI. This CDR3 comprises 14 residues. V lost 0 bases, J lost 7 bases, and 9 bases lay in between. The CDR3 protein is CASSEAQGGEKLFF. The CDR3 DNA reads TGTGCCAGCAGTGAAGCTCAGGGAGGTGAAAAACTGTTTTTT.

This chain connects TRBV19 to TRBJ2-7, with 9 positions matching TRBD2. With 6 bases clipped from V and 11 bases from J, the junction kept 5 bases outside the gene matches. The CDR3 has 11 amino acids. Germline loops: CDR1 LNHDA, CDR2 SQIVND (reference sequence). CDR3 residues: CASRAGTSKYF. CDR3 nucleotide sequence: TGTGCCAGTAGGGCCGGGACTAGCAAGTACTTC.

The chain recombines TRBV29-1 with TRBJ1-1; D not resolved. Germline V lookup: CDR1 SQVTM, CDR2 ANQGSEA. CDR3 length: 14 amino acids. V lost 3 bases and J lost 1, with 12 bases in between. CDR3 nucleotide sequence: TGCAGCGTTGAGGGCCGCACAGCGAACACTGAAGCTTTCTTT. Translation gives CSVEGRTANTEAFF.

This chain uses TRBV5-1 with TRBJ2-1, with 8 bases fitting TRBD2. Germline CDR1 SGHRS, CDR2 YFSETQ. The CDR3 has 15 amino acids. The V segment lost 2 bases and the J segment 14 bases; nucleotides outside the gene matches: 15. The CDR3 bases are TGCGCCAGCAGCTTAGGAACCGGGAGGGCCGGGGCGGAGTTCTTC. This encodes CASSLGTGRAGAEFF. The variable domain in full, with the rest retrieved from reference TRBV5-1 and TRBJ2-1, is KAGVTQTPRYLIKTRGQQVTLSCSPISGHRSVSWYQQTPGQGLQFLFEYFSETQRNKGNFPGRFSGRQFSNSRSEMNVSTLELGDSALYLCASSLGTGRAGAEFFGPGTRLTVL.

This clonotype was observed a few times. The chain recombines TRBV7-9 with TRBJ2-7, with D possibly TRBD2 on 5 matching bases. The germline V gene has CDR1 SEHNR and CDR2 FQNEAQ (reference sequence). V gave up 1 base and J gave up 7 bases, with 20 bases separating them. This CDR3 has 16 residues. CDR3 sequence reads: CASSLEGSGLGEEQYF. CDR3 nucleotides: TGTGCCAGCAGCTTAGAAGGCAGTGGACTGGGCGAGGAGCAGTACTTC.

The J gene is TRBJ2-1, the V gene TRBV9; TRBD2 is a possible D gene (6 bases). Per germline, CDR1 SGDLS and CDR2 YYNGEE. Trimming removed 3 bases from V and 4 bases from J, with 14 bases in between. This CDR3 has 15 residues. As DNA, the CDR3 is TGTGCCAGCAGCGAGAGGAGCGGGTATTACAATGAGCAGTTCTTC. Its translation: CASSERSGYYNEQFF.

V usage is TRBV29-1 and J usage is TRBJ2-2; D is possibly TRBD1 (7 bases). The germline gives CDR1 SQVTM, CDR2 ANQGSEA. The CDR3 loop spans 15 amino acids. Trimming left V 4 bases short and J 0 bases short, with 12 bases between. The chain's CDR3 is CSVVPGGTNTGELFF. DNA for the CDR3: TGCAGCGTTGTTCCAGGGGGGACGAACACCGGGGAGCTGTTTTTT.

The chain joins TRBV29-1 to TRBJ2-1, with 8 bases matching TRBD1. In germline, CDR1 is SQVTM, CDR2 ANQGSEA. After removal of 4 bases from V and 5 bases from J, the junction contained 4 bases not matched to a gene. The CDR3 totals 13 residues. The CDR3 sequence: CSVVRTGHNEQFF. CDR3 bases: TGCAGCGTTGTTCGGACAGGGCACAATGAGCAGTTCTTC.

CDR3 in DNA: TGTGCCAGCAGCCCAAGACAGGCCTACTCCTACAATGAGCAGTTCTTC. Encoded protein: CASSPRQAYSYNEQFF. The chain links TRBV7-9 to TRBJ2-1, with D perhaps TRBD1 (6 bases). The V end lost 5 bases, the J end lost 0 bases, and 14 bases lay between the germline ends. The CDR3 has 16 residues. The germline gives CDR1 SEHNR, CDR2 FQNEAQ (reference sequence).

This chain joins TRBV4-2 and TRBJ2-1; TRBD1 agrees at 7 bases. Germline V gene sequence: CDR1 LGHNA, CDR2 YNFKEQ. V was clipped by 0 bases and J by 0 bases; unmatched bases: 8. The CDR3 sequence is 18 residues long. DNA of the CDR3: TGTGCCAGCAGCCAAGAATGGACAGGCGCGGGCTCCTACAATGAGCAGTTCTTC. This translates into CASSQEWTGAGSYNEQFF.